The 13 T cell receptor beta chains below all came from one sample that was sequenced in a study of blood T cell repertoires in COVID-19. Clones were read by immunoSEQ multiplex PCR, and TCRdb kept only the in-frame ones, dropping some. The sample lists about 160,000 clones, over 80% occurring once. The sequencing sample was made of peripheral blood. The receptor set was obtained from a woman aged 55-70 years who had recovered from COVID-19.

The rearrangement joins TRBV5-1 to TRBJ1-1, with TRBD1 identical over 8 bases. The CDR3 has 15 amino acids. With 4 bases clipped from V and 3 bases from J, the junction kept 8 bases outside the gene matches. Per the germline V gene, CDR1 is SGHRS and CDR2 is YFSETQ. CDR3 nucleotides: TGCGCCAGCAGCGCCGGACAGGGTACCTACACTGAAGCTTTCTTT. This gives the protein CASSAGQGTYTEAFF.

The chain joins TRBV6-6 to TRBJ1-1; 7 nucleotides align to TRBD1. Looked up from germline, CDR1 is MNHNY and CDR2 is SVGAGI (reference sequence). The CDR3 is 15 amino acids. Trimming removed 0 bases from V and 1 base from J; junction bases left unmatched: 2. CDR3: CASSYSTGRNTEAFF. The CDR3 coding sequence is TGTGCCAGCAGTTACTCGACAGGGCGGAACACTGAAGCTTTCTTT.

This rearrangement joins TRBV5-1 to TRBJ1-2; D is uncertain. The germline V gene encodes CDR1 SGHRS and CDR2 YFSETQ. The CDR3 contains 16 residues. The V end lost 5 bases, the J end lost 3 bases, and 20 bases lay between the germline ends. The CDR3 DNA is TGCGCCAGCAGTGGTAGTCCCACCGACGGGGACTATGGCTACACCTTC. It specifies CASSGSPTDGDYGYTF. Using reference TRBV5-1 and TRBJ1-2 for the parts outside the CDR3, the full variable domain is KAGVTQTPRYLIKTRGQQVTLSCSPISGHRSVSWYQQTPGQGLQFLFEYFSETQRNKGNFPGRFSGRQFSNSRSEMNVSTLELGDSALYLCASSGSPTDGDYGYTFGSGTRLTVV.

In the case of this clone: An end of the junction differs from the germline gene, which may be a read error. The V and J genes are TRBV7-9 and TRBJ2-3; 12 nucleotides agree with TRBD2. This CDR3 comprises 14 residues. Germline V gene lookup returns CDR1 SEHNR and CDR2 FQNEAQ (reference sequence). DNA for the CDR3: TGTGCCAGCAGCCTAGCGGGGGGGACAGATACGCAGTATTTT. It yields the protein CASSLAGGTDTQYF.

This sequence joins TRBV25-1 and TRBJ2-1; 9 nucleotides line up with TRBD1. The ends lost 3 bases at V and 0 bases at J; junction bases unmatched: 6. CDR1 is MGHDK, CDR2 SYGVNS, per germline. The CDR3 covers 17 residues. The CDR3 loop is CASSDLTGGFSYNEQFF. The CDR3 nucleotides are TGTGCCAGCAGTGATTTGACAGGGGGTTTCTCCTACAATGAGCAGTTCTTC.

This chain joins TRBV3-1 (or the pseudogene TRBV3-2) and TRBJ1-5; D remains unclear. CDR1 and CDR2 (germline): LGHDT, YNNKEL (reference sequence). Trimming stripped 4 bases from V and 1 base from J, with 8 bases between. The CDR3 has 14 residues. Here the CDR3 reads CASSLRESNQPQHF. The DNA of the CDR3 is TGTGCCAGCAGCCTTCGGGAGAGCAATCAGCCCCAGCATTTT.

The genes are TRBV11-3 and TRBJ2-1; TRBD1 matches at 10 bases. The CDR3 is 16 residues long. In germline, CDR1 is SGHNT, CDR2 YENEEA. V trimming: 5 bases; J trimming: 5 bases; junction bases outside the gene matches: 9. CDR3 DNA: TGTGCCAGCAGCACACGCGGACAGGGGGAGAACAATGAGCAGTTCTTC. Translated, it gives CASSTRGQGENNEQFF.

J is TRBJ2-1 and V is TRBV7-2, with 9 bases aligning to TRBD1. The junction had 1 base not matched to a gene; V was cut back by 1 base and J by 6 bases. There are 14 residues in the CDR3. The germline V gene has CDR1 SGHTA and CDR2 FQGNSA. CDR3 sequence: CASSLGQGGNEQFF. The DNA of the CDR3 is TGTGCCAGCAGCTTAGGACAGGGGGGCAATGAGCAGTTCTTC.

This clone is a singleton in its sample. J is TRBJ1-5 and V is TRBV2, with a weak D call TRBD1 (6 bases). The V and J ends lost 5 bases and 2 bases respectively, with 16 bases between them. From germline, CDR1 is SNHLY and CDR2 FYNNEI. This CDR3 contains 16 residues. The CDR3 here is CASSLQGNRGNQPQHF. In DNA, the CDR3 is TGTGCCAGCAGTCTACAGGGTAATCGTGGCAATCAGCCCCAGCATTTT.

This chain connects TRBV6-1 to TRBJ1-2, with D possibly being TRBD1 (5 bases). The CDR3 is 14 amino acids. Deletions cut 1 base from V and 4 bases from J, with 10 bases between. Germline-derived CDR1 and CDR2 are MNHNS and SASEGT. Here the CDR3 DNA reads TGTGCCAGCAGTGAAGGGGGCTTTAGCTATGGCTACACCTTC. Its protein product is CASSEGGFSYGYTF.

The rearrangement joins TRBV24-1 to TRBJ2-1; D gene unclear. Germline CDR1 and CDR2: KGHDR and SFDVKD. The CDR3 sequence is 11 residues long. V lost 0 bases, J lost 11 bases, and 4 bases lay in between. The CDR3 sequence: CATSDLQKQFF. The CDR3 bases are TGTGCCACCAGTGATTTGCAGAAGCAGTTCTTC.

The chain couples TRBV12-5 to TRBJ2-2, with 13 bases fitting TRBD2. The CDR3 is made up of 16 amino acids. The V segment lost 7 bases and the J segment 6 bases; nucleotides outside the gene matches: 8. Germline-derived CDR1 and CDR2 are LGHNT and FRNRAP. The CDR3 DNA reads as TGTGCTAGTGCCCTACTAGCGGGGGGGTTTGCCGGGGAGCTGTTTTTT. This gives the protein CASALLAGGFAGELFF.

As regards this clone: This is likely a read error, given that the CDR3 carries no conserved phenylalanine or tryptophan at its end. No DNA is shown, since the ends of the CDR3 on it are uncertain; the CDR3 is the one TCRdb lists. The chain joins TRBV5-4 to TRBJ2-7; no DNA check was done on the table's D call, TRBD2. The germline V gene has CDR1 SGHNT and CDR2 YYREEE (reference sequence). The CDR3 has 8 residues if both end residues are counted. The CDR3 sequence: CASSLGPG.